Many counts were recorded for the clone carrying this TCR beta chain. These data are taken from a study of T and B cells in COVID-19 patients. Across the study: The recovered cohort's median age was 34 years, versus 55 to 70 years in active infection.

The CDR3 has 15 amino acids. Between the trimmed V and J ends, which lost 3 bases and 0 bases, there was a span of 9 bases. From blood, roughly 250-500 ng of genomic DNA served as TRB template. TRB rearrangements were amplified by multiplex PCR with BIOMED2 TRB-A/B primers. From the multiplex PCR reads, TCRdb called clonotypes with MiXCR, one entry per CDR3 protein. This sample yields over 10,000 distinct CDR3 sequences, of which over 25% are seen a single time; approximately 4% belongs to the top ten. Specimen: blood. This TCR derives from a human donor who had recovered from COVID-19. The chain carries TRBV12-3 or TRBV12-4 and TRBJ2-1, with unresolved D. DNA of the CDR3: TGTGCCAGCAGTTTTTGGGGTAGCTCCTACAATGAGCAGTTCTTC. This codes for CASSFWGSSYNEQFF.